This note documents a single T cell receptor beta chain sequence. Its antigen is not known. The data derive from a study of T cells in Graves' hyperthyroidism and ophthalmopathy. Regarding the study as a whole: Ophthalmopathy and stable hyperthyroidism were told apart by a 13 V-J model.

What was amplified from RNA transcripts were TCR beta CDR3 regions. In the first-round RT-PCR of the TCR CDR3, the HTBI primer set was used. TCRdb recomputed calls from the multiplex PCR reads with MiXCR, one row per CDR3 protein. The profile shows roughly 530,000 distinct CDR3 sequences, under 20% of them singletons. Subjects with ophthalmopathy showed a Clinical Activity Score no lower than 3, a NOSPECS grade no lower than 4, and a duration shorter than 3 months. The CDR3 sequence is 15 residues long. Germline loops: CDR1 DFQATT, CDR2 SNEGSKA (reference sequence). V dropped 4 bases and J dropped 5; count of bases not matched to a gene: 13.

The sample consisted of blood. The gene calls are TRBV20-1 and TRBJ1-1; TRBD1 matches at 7 bases. The receptor's source is a woman under 30 with Graves' ophthalmopathy. The chain's CDR3 is CSAKKNTGVGTEAFF. CDR3 bases: TGCAGTGCTAAAAAAAACACAGGGGTTGGGACTGAAGCTTTCTTT.